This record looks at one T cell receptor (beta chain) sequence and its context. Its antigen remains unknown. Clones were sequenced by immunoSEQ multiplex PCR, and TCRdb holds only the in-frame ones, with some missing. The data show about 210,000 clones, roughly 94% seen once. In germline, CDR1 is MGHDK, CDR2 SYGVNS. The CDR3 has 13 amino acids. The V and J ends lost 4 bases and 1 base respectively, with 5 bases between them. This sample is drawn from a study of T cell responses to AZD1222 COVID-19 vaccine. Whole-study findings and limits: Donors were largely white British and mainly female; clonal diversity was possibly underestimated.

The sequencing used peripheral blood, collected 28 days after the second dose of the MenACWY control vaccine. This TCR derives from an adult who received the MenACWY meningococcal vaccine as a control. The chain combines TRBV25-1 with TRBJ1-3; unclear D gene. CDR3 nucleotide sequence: TGTGCCAGCAGTGTGAGGTCTGGAAACACCATATATTTT. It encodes CASSVRSGNTIYF.